The next 16 T cell receptor beta chains were all read from a single sample in a study of control samples from healthy donors and cancer patients. The repertoire was sequenced with immunoSEQ multiplex PCR; TCRdb's copy has only in-frame clones and lacks some. The sample holds 160,000 or so clones, about 94% seen once. The sample consisted of PBMCs. All receptors derive from a man between 60 and 70 years old with colorectal cancer.

The chain is built from TRBV6-4 and TRBJ2-3; the D gene is possibly TRBD2 (6 bases). This CDR3 has 16 amino acids. The V gene's germline CDR1 is MRHNA and CDR2 SNTAGT. V was clipped by 4 bases and J by 1 base, with 15 bases between them. The CDR3 DNA sequence: TGTGCCAGCAGTGTCCGTGGGGGGTTCGGCACAGATACGCAGTATTTT. Encoded protein: CASSVRGGFGTDTQYF.

The V gene is TRBV7-2, the J gene TRBJ1-5; TRBD1 matches at 7 bases. This CDR3 has 15 residues. With V trimmed by 1 base and J by 5 bases, 5 bases remained unmatched. Per germline, CDR1 SGHTA and CDR2 FQGNSA. This CDR3 is CASSLEGGGDQPQHF. The CDR3 DNA reads as TGTGCCAGCAGCTTAGAAGGGGGCGGGGATCAGCCCCAGCATTTT.

The rearrangement links TRBV10-3 to TRBJ1-1, with no clear D. The germline V gene encodes CDR1 ENHRY and CDR2 SYGVKD. V was clipped by 6 bases and J by 2 bases, with 7 bases between them. This CDR3 spans 12 amino acids. The CDR3 coding sequence is TGTGCCATCAGGAGTCCCAACACTGAAGCTTTCTTT. Translation: CAIRSPNTEAFF.

DNA for the CDR3: TGTGCCAGCACTCAACCCGGGCAGGGGAATGAAAAACTGTTTTTT. Translating it yields CASTQPGQGNEKLFF. The genes are TRBV6-5 and TRBJ1-4, with D maybe TRBD1 (6 bases). Per the germline V gene, CDR1 is MNHEY and CDR2 is SVGAGI. V dropped 7 bases and J dropped 5 bases, with 17 bases sitting between them. The length of the CDR3 is 15 residues.

The gene calls are TRBV4-1 and TRBJ2-3; no definite D call. This CDR3 comprises 15 residues. CDR1 MGHRA and CDR2 YSYEKL come from the germline V gene. V lost 0 bases, J lost 2 bases, and 9 bases lay in between. The chain's CDR3 is CASSQESPITDTQYF. CDR3 DNA sequence: TGCGCCAGCAGCCAAGAATCCCCGATCACAGATACGCAGTATTTT.

This rearrangement joins TRBV7-2 to TRBJ1-3; D call uncertain. V was cut by 2 bases and J by 0 bases, with 5 bases left in between. The CDR3 is 14 residues long. Germline V lookup: CDR1 SGHTA, CDR2 FQGNSA. The CDR3 sequence: CASSLKVSGNTIYF. The CDR3 DNA is TGTGCCAGCAGCTTAAAAGTCTCTGGAAACACCATATATTTT.

CDR3 protein: CASRRQGDMNTEAFF. CDR3 nucleotides: TGCGCCAGCAGACGACAGGGGGACATGAACACTGAAGCTTTCTTT. This rearrangement joins TRBV5-1 to TRBJ1-1; 9 bases match TRBD1. CDR3 length: 15 residues. Germline V gene lookup returns CDR1 SGHRS and CDR2 YFSETQ. V lost 5 bases to trimming and J lost 0 bases; unmatched junction nucleotides: 5.

The chain joins TRBV19 to TRBJ1-6; perhaps TRBD1 as D (6 bases). V lost 6 bases and J 5 bases, leaving 11 bases between the germline ends. CDR1 is LNHDA and CDR2 is SQIVND in the germline V gene (reference sequence). The CDR3 runs 14 residues. Written as DNA, the CDR3 is TGTGCCAGTAGCCAACAGGGAAATAATTCACCCCTCCACTTT. Its protein is CASSQQGNNSPLHF.

The V call is TRBV6-5, the J call TRBJ2-1; TRBD1 matches 10 bases. Germline V gene sequence: CDR1 MNHEY, CDR2 SVGAGI. The length of the CDR3 is 15 residues. The ends lost 5 bases at V and 8 bases at J; junction bases unmatched: 9. As DNA, the CDR3 is TGTGCCAGCAGTCCCCGGGACAGGGGCCTCGATGAGCAGTTCTTC. This encodes CASSPRDRGLDEQFF.

The V gene is TRBV6-6, the J gene TRBJ1-2; D possibly corresponds to TRBD1 (5 bases). Trimming shortened V by 5 bases and J by 6 bases, and 10 bases separated the two germline ends. Germline loops: CDR1 MNHNY, CDR2 SVGAGI (reference sequence). This CDR3 comprises 12 residues. The CDR3 sequence is CASSPQGDGYTF. For the CDR3, the DNA is TGTGCCAGCAGTCCCCAAGGGGATGGCTACACCTTC.

This clone was detected only once. The V and J genes are TRBV4-1 and TRBJ2-7; 9 positions agree with TRBD2. Germline lookup yields CDR1 MGHRA and CDR2 YSYEKL. The CDR3 spans 15 residues. The trim removed 5 bases at V and 4 bases at J, leaving 9 bases unmatched. CDR3 region: CASSGGQRGVYEQYF. CDR3 DNA: TGCGCCAGCAGCGGAGGGCAGCGGGGGGTGTACGAGCAGTACTTC.

This rearrangement joins TRBV2 to TRBJ2-3; 12 bases line up with TRBD2. CDR3 length: 16 residues. The germline V gene has CDR1 SNHLY and CDR2 FYNNEI. The V gene end was trimmed by 5 bases and the J gene end by 1 base; junction bases not matched to a gene: 4. The CDR3 sequence: CASSKGTSGRTDTQYF. The CDR3 DNA follows: TGTGCCAGCAGTAAGGGGACTAGCGGGCGCACAGATACGCAGTATTTT.

The J gene is TRBJ1-5, the V gene TRBV30; possibly TRBD1 for D (6 bases). V was clipped by 0 bases and J by 6 bases, with 12 bases between them. CDR1 is GTSNPN, CDR2 SVGIG, per germline (reference sequence). CDR3 length equals 14 residues. CDR3 protein: CAWSVRQGSQPQHF. CDR3 in DNA: TGTGCCTGGAGTGTACGCCAGGGGAGTCAGCCCCAGCATTTT.

The V gene is TRBV19, the J gene TRBJ1-1; maybe TRBD1 (6 bases). Trimming removed 6 bases at V and 5 bases at J, with 13 bases between. CDR1 is LNHDA and CDR2 is SQIVND in the germline V gene (reference sequence). CDR3 length: 13 amino acids. DNA of the CDR3: TGTGCCAGTAGGGAGCAGGGGTGGACTGAAGCTTTCTTT. This codes for CASREQGWTEAFF.

This clone has only one observation. The chain has TRBV3-1 (or the pseudogene TRBV3-2) and TRBJ2-2; TRBD1 agrees at 11 bases. With 3 bases clipped from V and 4 bases from J, the junction kept 4 bases outside the gene matches. CDR3 length: 16 amino acids. From germline, CDR1 is LGHDT and CDR2 YNNKEL (reference sequence). CDR3: CASSQAGTGGTGELFF. The CDR3 coding sequence is TGTGCCAGCAGCCAGGCCGGGACAGGGGGCACCGGGGAGCTGTTTTTT.

The gene calls are TRBV28 and TRBJ1-1; D gene uncertain. CDR3 length: 14 amino acids. Germline CDR1 reads MDHEN; CDR2 reads SYDVKM. Trimming removed 5 bases at V and 1 base at J, with 11 bases between. CDR3 protein: CASSPAGRNTEAFF. The CDR3 region has the DNA TGTGCCAGCAGTCCCGCCGGGCGGAACACTGAAGCTTTCTTT.